A selection of T cell receptor beta chains follows, all from one sample in a study of PD-L1 blockade in urothelial cancer. Profiled with immunoSEQ multiplex PCR; TCRdb holds only in-frame clones, not every one. The data contain tens of thousands of clones, more than 80% of them singletons. The source was PBMCs, collected around atezolizumab (anti-PD-L1) treatment. The receptor set was obtained from a man between 65 and 85 years old with urothelial cancer. CDR3s include the opening cysteine and the closing phenylalanine or tryptophan. The D gene is left open where the match is weak. Where a row states a size, it is once, few, many or the class of an expanded clone; other rows omit it.

abundance,j_gene,d_gene,v_gene,CDR3aa,CDR3nt
.,TRBJ2-1,.,TRBV5-1,CASSLASSRGYNEQFF,TGCGCCAGCAGCTTGGCCAGTTCCAGGGGATACAATGAGCAGTTCTTC
.,TRBJ2-1,.,TRBV7-3,CASSLYGTYNEQFF,TGTGCCAGCAGCTTATACGGGACCTACAATGAGCAGTTCTTC
.,TRBJ2-5,.,TRBV25-1,CASNLPGEETQYF,TGTGCCAGCAACCTCCCCGGGGAAGAGACCCAGTACTTC
.,TRBJ1-5,.,TRBV15,CATSRDFRVGQPQHF,TGTGCCACCAGCAGAGATTTCAGGGTAGGACAGCCCCAGCATTTT
.,TRBJ2-1,.,TRBV29-1,CSVKTEGHNEQFF,TGCAGCGTTAAAACGGAGGGACACAATGAGCAGTTCTTC
once,TRBJ1-5,.,TRBV18,CASSPRENQPQHF,TGTGCCAGCTCACCACGGGAGAATCAGCCCCAGCATTTT
.,TRBJ2-1,.,TRBV4-3,CASSQDRAPYNEQFF,TGCGCCAGCAGCCAAGACAGGGCCCCCTACAATGAGCAGTTCTTC
.,TRBJ1-3,TRBD1,TRBV12-5,CASGLGTGGVGNTIYF,TGTGCTAGTGGTTTGGGGACAGGGGGCGTTGGAAACACCATATATTTT
once,TRBJ2-1,TRBD2,TRBV5-1,CASSRRGLAGGPSSYNEQFF,TGCGCCAGCAGCCGCCGGGGGCTAGCGGGAGGACCGAGCTCCTACAATGAGCAGTTCTTC
.,TRBJ1-3,TRBD1,TRBV7-7,CASSLDRGAGNTIYF,TGTGCTAGCAGCTTAGACAGGGGTGCTGGAAACACCATATATTTT
.,TRBJ2-3,TRBD2,TRBV7-2,CASSFGLAGGTDTQYF,TGTGCCAGCAGCTTTGGACTAGCGGGGGGCACAGATACGCAGTATTTT
.,TRBJ2-3,.,TRBV18,CASSPRDTQYF,TGTGCCAGCTCTCCCCGGGATACGCAGTATTTT
.,TRBJ2-1,TRBD2,TRBV5-1,CASSLVVAGVQFYNEQFF,TGCGCCAGCAGCTTGGTGGTAGCGGGAGTTCAATTCTACAATGAGCAGTTCTTC
once,TRBJ2-7,TRBD1,TRBV9,CASSFKGQASYEQYF,TGTGCCAGCAGTTTCAAGGGACAGGCCTCCTACGAGCAGTACTTC
.,TRBJ2-1,TRBD2,TRBV7-9,CASSFPGLAGSQEQFF,TGTGCCAGCAGCTTCCCGGGACTAGCGGGATCCCAGGAGCAGTTCTTC
few,TRBJ2-2,TRBD2,TRBV2,CASSEMGLRGGELFF,TGTGCCAGCAGTGAAATGGGACTACGAGGCGGGGAGCTGTTTTTT
.,TRBJ2-1,.,TRBV7-2,CASSLVGQLAGNEQFF,TGTGCCAGCAGCTTAGTGGGGCAACTAGCCGGGAATGAGCAGTTCTTC
few,TRBJ1-1,.,TRBV18,CASSPPVAKTKSEAFF,TGTGCCAGCTCACCACCGGTCGCCAAAACAAAGTCTGAAGCTTTCTTT
few,TRBJ2-1,.,TRBV6-6,CASSAGYYNEQFF,TGTGCCAGCAGTGCAGGGTACTACAATGAGCAGTTCTTC
.,TRBJ2-7,TRBD2,TRBV5-4,CASSSGTSGAYEQYF,TGTGCCAGCAGCTCCGGGACTAGCGGGGCCTACGAGCAGTACTTC
.,TRBJ2-3,TRBD2,TRBV7-3,CASSRGGPSDTQYF,TGTGCCAGCAGCCGCGGGGGGCCGTCGGATACGCAGTATTTT
.,TRBJ1-1,.,TRBV6-1,CATSRETNTEAFF,TGTGCCACATCAAGAGAAACGAACACTGAAGCTTTCTTT
.,TRBJ1-4,.,TRBV19,CASSSGQIYEKLFF,TGTGCCAGTAGTTCGGGACAAATCTATGAAAAACTGTTTTTT
.,TRBJ2-1,.,TRBV4-3,CASSQADTSYNEQFF,TGCGCCAGCAGCCAAGCAGATACGTCCTACAATGAGCAGTTCTTC
.,TRBJ2-7,.,TRBV2,CASIKGGTPSSYEQYF,TGTGCCAGCATTAAGGGGGGGACCCCGAGTTCCTACGAGCAGTACTTC
.,TRBJ2-3,.,TRBV4-3,CASSQVSGETDTQYF,TGCGCCAGCAGCCAAGTATCTGGGGAGACAGATACGCAGTATTTT
.,TRBJ1-1,TRBD1,TRBV6-5,CASTPNRGRTEAFF,TGTGCCAGCACCCCAAACAGGGGTCGGACTGAAGCTTTCTTT
.,TRBJ2-7,TRBD1,TRBV5-5,CASSLAVTGGYEQYF,TGTGCCAGCAGCTTGGCCGTGACAGGGGGCTACGAGCAGTACTTC
.,TRBJ2-7,TRBD1,TRBV15,CATSRRGRKDEQYF,TGTGCCACCAGCAGGAGGGGGCGGAAAGACGAGCAGTACTTC
.,TRBJ2-1,.,TRBV19,CASSITPQASYNEQFF,TGTGCCAGTAGTATTACCCCCCAGGCCTCCTACAATGAGCAGTTCTTC
many,TRBJ2-7,.,TRBV19,CASSIGASGGGEQYF,TGTGCCAGTAGTATAGGAGCTAGCGGAGGGGGCGAGCAGTACTTC
.,TRBJ2-7,TRBD2,TRBV30,CAWSRLASGEQYF,TGTGCCTGGAGTCGACTAGCAAGTGGGGAGCAGTACTTC
.,TRBJ2-1,.,TRBV27,CASKGGNENEQFF,TGTGCCAGCAAGGGCGGGAATGAGAATGAGCAGTTCTTC
.,TRBJ1-4,.,TRBV6-1,CASSEGEGKEKLFF,TGTGCCAGCAGTGAAGGGGAGGGAAAAGAAAAACTGTTTTTT
.,TRBJ1-5,.,TRBV27,CASSLKGYDQPQHF,TGTGCCAGCAGTTTAAAGGGGTACGATCAGCCCCAGCATTTT
.,TRBJ2-1,TRBD1,TRBV2,CASIGQGHEQFF,TGTGCCAGCATAGGACAGGGCCATGAGCAGTTCTTC
.,TRBJ2-7,TRBD2,TRBV11-3,CASSLDFSGMDEQYF,TGTGCCAGCAGCTTAGATTTTAGCGGGATGGACGAGCAGTACTTC
.,TRBJ1-2,TRBD1,TRBV19,CASSTSYEPGQGGVYGYTF,TGTGCCAGTAGTACCTCCTACGAACCGGGACAGGGGGGAGTCTATGGCTACACCTTC
.,TRBJ1-5,TRBD1,TRBV4-1,CASSPGQGSNQPQHF,TGCGCCAGCAGCCCCGGACAGGGGAGCAATCAGCCCCAGCATTTT
.,TRBJ1-3,TRBD1,TRBV5-1,CASSFGQAGNTIYF,TGCGCCAGCAGCTTCGGACAGGCGGGAAACACCATATATTTT
.,TRBJ2-6,TRBD1,TRBV5-1,CASSNRDRDGANVLTF,TGCGCCAGCAGCAACCGGGACAGGGACGGGGCCAACGTCCTGACTTTC